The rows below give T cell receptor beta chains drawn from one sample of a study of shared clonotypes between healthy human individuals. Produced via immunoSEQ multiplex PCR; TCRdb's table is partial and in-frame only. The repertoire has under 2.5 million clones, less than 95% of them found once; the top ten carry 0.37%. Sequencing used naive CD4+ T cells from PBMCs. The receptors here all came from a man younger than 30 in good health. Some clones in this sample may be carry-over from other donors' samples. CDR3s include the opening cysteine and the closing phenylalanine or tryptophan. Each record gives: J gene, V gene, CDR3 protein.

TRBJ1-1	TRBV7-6	CASSLVGSRNTEAFF
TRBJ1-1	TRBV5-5	CASSLTGNTEAFF
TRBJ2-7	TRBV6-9	CASSYRDRGYEQYF
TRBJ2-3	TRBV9	CASTLSEGSTDTQYF
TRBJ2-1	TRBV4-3	CASSQDIGQGSSEQFF
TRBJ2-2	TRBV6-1	CASDRPTNTGELFF
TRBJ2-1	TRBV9	CASSGGAAGGNEQFF
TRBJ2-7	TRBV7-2	CASTSPSVSSYEQYF
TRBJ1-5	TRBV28	CASSLLIQPQHF
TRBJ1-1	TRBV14	CASSRSLNTEAFF
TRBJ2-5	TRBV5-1	CASSPGGTSGQETQYF
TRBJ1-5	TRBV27	CASRDGTGSQPQHF
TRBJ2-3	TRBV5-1	CASSLQGSDTQYF
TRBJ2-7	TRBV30	CAWSRGDRGYLGSYEQYF
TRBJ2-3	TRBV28	CASSLDESDTQYF
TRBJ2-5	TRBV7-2	CASSRYPETQYF
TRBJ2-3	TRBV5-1	CASSLGLAGGTQYF
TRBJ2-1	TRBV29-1	CSVPNPGSRRWLGNEQFF
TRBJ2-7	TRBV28	CASSRGSAYEQYF
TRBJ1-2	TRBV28	CATGQTYGYTF
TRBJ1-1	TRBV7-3	CASSPAGWGTEAFF
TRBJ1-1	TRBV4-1	CASSRYGTEAFF
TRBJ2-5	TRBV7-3	CASSRGAPPETQYF
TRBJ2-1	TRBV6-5	CASSPPGQGAREQFF
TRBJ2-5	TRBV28	CASSHKRVQETQYF
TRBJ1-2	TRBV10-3	CAIRGTGGGGYTF
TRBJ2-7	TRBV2	CASKPGTDSYEQYF
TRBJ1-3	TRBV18	CASSGPGEDTIYF
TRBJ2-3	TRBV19	CASSISAGAEDTQYF
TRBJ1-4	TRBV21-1	CASSIQKGAINEKLFF
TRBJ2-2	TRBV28	CASRRNRGTGELFF
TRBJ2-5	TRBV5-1	CASSFDREGTQYF
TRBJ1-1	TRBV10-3	CAISGRNRASNTEAFF
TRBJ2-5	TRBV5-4	CASSWGEGLAGVGETQYF
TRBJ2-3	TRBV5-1	CASSRSLSDTQYF
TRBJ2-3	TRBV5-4	CASSPASGENLDTQYF
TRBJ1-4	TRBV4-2	CASSQGTSVGEKLFF
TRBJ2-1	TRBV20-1	CSAIADSEQFF
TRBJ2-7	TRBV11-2	CASSFVQWRETPYEQYF
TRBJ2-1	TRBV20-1	CSALRLREQFF
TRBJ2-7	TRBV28	CASTGGYSYEQYF
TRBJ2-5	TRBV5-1	CASSLGLHQETQYF
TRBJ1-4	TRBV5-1	CASSLEGGQGYEKLFF
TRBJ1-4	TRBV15	CATSRADWEKLFF
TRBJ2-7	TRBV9	CASSVLQGADEQYF
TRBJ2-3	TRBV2	CASRDSLAGTDTQYF
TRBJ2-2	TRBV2	CASSGGLANTGELFF
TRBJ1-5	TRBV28	CASSKGHRRGHQPQHF
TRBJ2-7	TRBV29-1	CSALIYTSGGSYEQYF
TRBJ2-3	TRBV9	CASSVDAAGRTDTQYF
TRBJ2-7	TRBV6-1	CASSGRLGLAGDEQYF
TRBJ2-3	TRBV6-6	CASSYGLGGDTQYF
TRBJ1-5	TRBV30	CAWSENSNQPQHF
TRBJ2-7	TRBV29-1	CSVDKGQGAYEQYF
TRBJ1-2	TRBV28	CASSLPRQAYTF
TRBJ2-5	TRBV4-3	CASSPVGLAGVGETQYF